A selection of T cell receptor beta chains follows, all from one sample in a study of brain T cells in children with intractable seizures. Produced via immunoSEQ multiplex PCR; TCRdb's table is partial and in-frame only. The sample has 340,000 or so clones; 93% are singletons. Material: peripheral blood, obtained less than 6 months after surgery. These receptors came from a boy less than two years old with tuberous sclerosis and intractable seizures. CDR3s include the opening cysteine and the closing phenylalanine or tryptophan. A D gene is named only where the DNA matches it firmly. Size is stated for part of the rows, as once, few or many counts, or as a class when the clone is expanded.

V	length	D	size	J	CDR3	DNA
TRBV7-9	16	.	.	TRBJ2-7	CASSPEIERVGYEQYF	TGTGCCAGCAGCCCTGAAATAGAACGGGTCGGCTACGAGCAGTACTTC
TRBV5-6	15	.	.	TRBJ2-7	CASSLLPSSSHEQYF	TGTGCCAGCAGCTTGCTTCCTAGCAGCAGCCACGAGCAGTACTTC
TRBV9	16	TRBD1	.	TRBJ1-2	CASSVGDRGLGYGYTF	TGTGCCAGCAGCGTGGGGGACAGGGGTTTGGGCTATGGCTACACCTTC
TRBV5-1	14	.	.	TRBJ1-1	CASSRRQTNTEAFF	TGCGCCAGCAGCCGAAGACAGACGAACACTGAAGCTTTCTTT
TRBV10-3	17	.	.	TRBJ1-2	CAISAPTAAVPNYGYTF	TGTGCCATCAGTGCCCCGACGGCGGCCGTACCTAACTATGGCTACACCTTC
TRBV7-2	15	.	.	TRBJ2-3	CASSLRSESTDTQYF	TGTGCCAGCAGCTTAAGAAGCGAGAGCACAGATACGCAGTATTTT
TRBV5-1	15	TRBD2	.	TRBJ2-7	CASSFGTSVSYEQYF	TGCGCCAGCAGCTTTGGGACTAGCGTCTCCTACGAGCAGTACTTC
TRBV5-4	15	TRBD2	.	TRBJ2-3	CASSSKRENTDTQYF	TGTGCCAGCAGCTCAAAGCGGGAGAACACAGATACGCAGTATTTT
TRBV7-9	15	.	few	TRBJ2-7	CASSFSGARVREQYF	TGTGCCAGCAGCTTTTCGGGAGCGAGAGTTCGCGAGCAGTACTTC
TRBV28	14	.	.	TRBJ1-2	CASSPTGFFYGYTF	TGTGCCAGCAGTCCCACTGGTTTCTTCTATGGCTACACCTTC
TRBV11-2	19	.	.	TRBJ1-2	CASSSPFDRIIGYNYGYTF	TGTGCCAGCAGCTCGCCTTTTGATAGGATAATCGGATATAACTATGGCTACACCTTC
TRBV19	16	.	.	TRBJ1-1	CASSIGNLMGNTEAFF	TGTGCCAGTAGTATTGGGAATTTAATGGGGAACACTGAAGCTTTCTTT
TRBV6-1	15	.	.	TRBJ1-1	CASSERSIPNTEAFF	TGTGCCAGCAGTGAACGAAGCATACCGAACACTGAAGCTTTCTTT
TRBV27	16	TRBD1	.	TRBJ2-2	CASRLPGQGNAGELFF	TGTGCCAGCAGGCTCCCGGGACAGGGGAATGCCGGGGAGCTGTTTTTT
TRBV7-9	14	.	.	TRBJ1-6	CASSLGGVNSPLHF	TGTGCCAGCAGCCTAGGAGGGGTTAATTCACCCCTCCACTTT
TRBV19	16	TRBD2	.	TRBJ2-1	CASSIDRLAANDEQFF	TGTGCCAGTAGTATAGATAGGCTAGCGGCGAACGATGAGCAGTTCTTC
TRBV6-5	13	.	.	TRBJ2-7	CASSYGQSYEQYF	TGTGCCAGCAGTTATGGACAGAGTTACGAGCAGTACTTC
TRBV25-1	12	.	.	TRBJ2-1	CASSYGYNEQFF	TGTGCCAGCAGTTACGGGTACAATGAGCAGTTCTTC
TRBV29-1	12	TRBD1	.	TRBJ2-7	CSVEGQNYEQYF	TGCAGCGTTGAGGGACAGAACTACGAGCAGTACTTC
TRBV24-1	15	.	once	TRBJ2-7	CATSDGGAGSYEQYF	TGTGCCACCAGTGATGGTGGGGCCGGTTCCTACGAGCAGTACTTC
TRBV6-1	19	.	.	TRBJ2-1	CASSELRVRGLVAYNEQFF	TGTGCCAGCAGTGAACTGCGAGTGAGGGGACTGGTAGCCTACAATGAGCAGTTCTTC
TRBV24-1	16	.	.	TRBJ2-2	CATSPAGTYNTGELFF	TGTGCCACCAGTCCTGCCGGGACTTACAACACCGGGGAGCTGTTTTTT
TRBV6-5	15	.	.	TRBJ1-4	CASSYSESPNEKLFF	TGTGCCAGCAGTTACTCGGAGTCTCCAAATGAAAAACTGTTTTTT
TRBV7-3	14	TRBD2	.	TRBJ2-1	CASSRSGGLDEQFF	TGTGCCAGCAGCCGCAGCGGGGGTTTGGATGAGCAGTTCTTC
TRBV5-6	13	.	.	TRBJ2-5	CASSLGPEETQYF	TGTGCCAGCAGCTTGGGACCAGAAGAGACCCAGTACTTC
TRBV11-2	14	TRBD2	once	TRBJ2-1	CASSPGTSPGRSFF	TGTGCCAGCAGCCCCGGGACTAGCCCTGGACGTTCGTTCTTC
TRBV7-9	11	.	.	TRBJ2-7	CASSTSYEQYF	TGTGCCAGCAGCACATCCTACGAGCAGTACTTC
TRBV19	11	.	.	TRBJ2-5	CASSMGETQYF	TGTGCCAGTAGTATGGGAGAGACCCAGTACTTC
TRBV20-1	8	.	.	TRBJ1-2	CSASGYTF	TGCAGTGCTAGTGGCTACACCTTC
TRBV28	12	.	.	TRBJ2-7	CASSPPRREQYF	TGTGCCAGCAGTCCCCCCCGCCGCGAGCAGTACTTC
TRBV2	15	TRBD2	.	TRBJ2-5	CASIRLAGGEETQYF	TGTGCCAGCATAAGACTAGCGGGAGGGGAGGAGACCCAGTACTTC
TRBV2	19	.	.	TRBJ2-7	CASSEAPRYGPPSSYEQYF	TGTGCCAGCAGTGAAGCTCCGCGGTATGGGCCCCCAAGCTCCTACGAGCAGTACTTC
TRBV5-1	12	.	.	TRBJ1-1	CASSPRDGEAFF	TGCGCCAGCAGCCCCCGGGACGGTGAAGCTTTCTTT